This T cell receptor (beta chain) was found in a study of spatial heterogeneity in lung cancer. Time point of the sample: sample taken at primary tumor resection. Sequencing of whole RNA from tumor, nontumor lung or frozen PBMC involved no sorting. V was shortened by 0 bases and J by 2 bases, with 12 bases between the two germline ends. The CDR3 sequence is 15 residues long. Germline loops: CDR1 SGHNT, CDR2 YYREEE (reference sequence). In TCRdb, the 5' RACE reads were re-called with MiXCR into one record per CDR3 protein. The sample holds about 50,000 distinct CDR3 sequences, less than 8.5% seen once. Ten or more counts support this clonotype.

The gene calls are TRBV5-4 and TRBJ2-7, with D possibly matching TRBD2 (6 bases). This sequence originates from a female donor with early-stage non-small cell lung cancer. Sequencing was performed on PBMCs, taken at surgery. CDR3 sequence reads: CASSLASVGTYEQYF. CDR3 DNA sequence: TGTGCCAGCAGCTTGGCTAGCGTAGGAACCTACGAGCAGTACTTC.